This TCR beta chain was sequenced during a study of blood T cell repertoires in COVID-19. About the study: From T cells, B-cell-depleted T cells, or PBMCs came the material, which was cDNA or gDNA.

TCRdb's copy holds only in-frame clones and misses some; the assay was immunoSEQ multiplex PCR. The sample lists over 70,000 clones, about 92% occurring once. Recruited during active infection, patients (from Seattle) were subsequently followed longitudinally. Trimming removed 3 bases from V and 4 bases from J, with 12 bases in between. From germline, CDR1 is MDHEN and CDR2 SYDVKM. This CDR3 is built from 14 residues. The source of this sequence is a man between 18 and 29 years old with COVID-19, enrolled during active disease. The chain joins TRBV28 to TRBJ1-1; a possible D gene is TRBD1 (6 bases). What was sequenced was peripheral blood. The CDR3 DNA sequence: TGTGCCAGCAGTTTGTTCAGGGGTGCCACTGAAGCTTTCTTT. This sequence encodes CASSLFRGATEAFF.